There are a few counts of the clone carrying this TCR beta chain. Its antigen is unidentified. Preparation of the TCRbeta library was carried out with unique molecular identifiers. TCRdb re-derived calls from the PCR reads in MiXCR, one entry per CDR3 protein. There are approximately 17,000 distinct CDR3 sequences in the sample; less than 9.5% occur only once, and about 38% lies in the top ten. This entry is derived from a study of T-cell reconstitution after alpha-beta-depleted transplantation in children. Study-wide points: Diversity and T-cell counts at one year after transplant derived mostly from new T cells. At around two months after transplant, the alpha-beta T cells were reportedly derived from several hundred expanded clones that came from non-depleted graft cells. Where some patients showed high TCRbeta diversity at day 60, it came from recipient T cells and thymic progenitors that had survived.

The V and J ends lost 4 bases and 7 bases respectively, with 14 bases between them. This CDR3 region has 13 residues. The germline CDR1 and CDR2 sequences are SGHVS and FNYEAQ. The chain is built from TRBV7-6 and TRBJ2-7; D is ambiguous. The sequence derives from a boy younger than two who had a stem cell transplant for Wiskott-Aldrich syndrome, so the T cells may come from the graft donor. This sample comprised PBMCs, mostly from graft donor cells, obtained 60 days after TCRalphabeta/CD19-depleted stem cell transplant. CDR3 loop: CASSSRLGWEQYF. The CDR3 DNA sequence: TGTGCCAGCAGCTCCCGATTAGGTTGGGAGCAGTACTTC.